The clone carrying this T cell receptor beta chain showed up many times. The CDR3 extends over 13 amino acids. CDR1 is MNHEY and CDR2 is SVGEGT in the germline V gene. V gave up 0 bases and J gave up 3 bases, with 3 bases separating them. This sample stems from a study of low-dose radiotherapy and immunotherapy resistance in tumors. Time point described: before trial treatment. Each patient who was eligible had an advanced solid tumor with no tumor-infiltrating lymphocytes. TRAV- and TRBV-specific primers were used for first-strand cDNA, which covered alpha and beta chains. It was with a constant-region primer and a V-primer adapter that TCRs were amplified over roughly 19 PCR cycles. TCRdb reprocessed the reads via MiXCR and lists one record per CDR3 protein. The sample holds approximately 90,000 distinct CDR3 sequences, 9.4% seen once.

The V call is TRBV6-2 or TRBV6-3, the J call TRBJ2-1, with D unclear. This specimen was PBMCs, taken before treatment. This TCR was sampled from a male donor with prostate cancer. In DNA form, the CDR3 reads TGTGCCAGCAGTTACTCGTTCTACAATGAGCAGTTCTTC. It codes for CASSYSFYNEQFF.